This paragraph reports one T cell receptor beta chain. CDR1 LGHDT and CDR2 YNNKEL come from the germline V gene (reference sequence). Trimming pared 5 bases from V and 6 bases from J, leaving 9 bases between. The length of the CDR3 is 12 residues. Original data processing: How many nucleated cells were present was estimated from reference gene primer amplification. Here immunoSEQ multiplex PCR was the method, and the copy in TCRdb shows in-frame clones only, minus some. Clonal size and the V and J genes are those of that table, whereas D and trimming came from the DNA. The sample contains around 70,000 clones, roughly 74% of which appear only once. The data belong to a study of blood T cell repertoires in COVID-19. Study information: The samples span acute and convalescent COVID-19 from the United States, Italy and Spain. Sample material is recorded as cDNA or gDNA derived from T cells, B-cell-depleted T cells, or PBMCs.

The chain recombines TRBV3-1 (or the pseudogene TRBV3-2) with TRBJ2-3, with D possibly TRBD1 on 5 matching bases. The sequence was collected from a human donor in a cohort sampled during active COVID-19. Material for sequencing was peripheral blood. CDR3 sequence reads: CASSLDMDTQYF. The CDR3 coding sequence is TGTGCCAGCAGCTTGGACATGGATACGCAGTATTTT.